This entry is about one T cell receptor beta chain. What it binds is not known. The entry originates in a study of T cells after yellow fever vaccination. On the study more broadly: With SMART-Seq v4 Ultra Low Input, the fractions containing low cell numbers were prepared.

This CDR3 is built from 15 residues. Germline V gives CDR1 SQVTM, CDR2 ANQGSEA. Trimming at V came to 6 bases and at J to 4 bases, leaving 13 bases not matched to a gene. Findings and caveats of the study: Booster sampling recovered most clones from primary vaccination (around 97% CD4, roughly 88% CD8). The CD4 and CD8 compartments had a small share of their clonotypes in common.

A 5'RACE template-switching step, the method used to make TCR cDNA, added a universal primer site and UMIs. TCRdb processed the 5' RACE reads anew with MiXCR; each CDR3 protein has one entry. The sample holds hundreds of thousands of distinct CDR3 sequences, 18% seen once. The rearrangement joins TRBV29-1 to TRBJ1-1; TRBD1 matches 8 bases. The source of this sequence is a man aged 18-30 years who received the YFV17D yellow fever vaccine. Specimen: PBMCs, collected before the yellow fever booster vaccination. The CDR3 bases are TGCAGCGTCCCGGATATGGACAGGGCGAGCACTGAAGCTTTCTTT. This encodes CSVPDMDRASTEAFF. The complete variable domain, with remaining parts taken from reference TRBV29-1 and TRBJ1-1, reads SAVISQKPSRDICQRGTSLTIQCQVDSQVTMMFWYRQQPGQSLTLIATANQGSEATYESGFVIDKFPISRPNLTFSTLTVSNMSPEDSSIYLCSVPDMDRASTEAFFGQGTRLTVV.